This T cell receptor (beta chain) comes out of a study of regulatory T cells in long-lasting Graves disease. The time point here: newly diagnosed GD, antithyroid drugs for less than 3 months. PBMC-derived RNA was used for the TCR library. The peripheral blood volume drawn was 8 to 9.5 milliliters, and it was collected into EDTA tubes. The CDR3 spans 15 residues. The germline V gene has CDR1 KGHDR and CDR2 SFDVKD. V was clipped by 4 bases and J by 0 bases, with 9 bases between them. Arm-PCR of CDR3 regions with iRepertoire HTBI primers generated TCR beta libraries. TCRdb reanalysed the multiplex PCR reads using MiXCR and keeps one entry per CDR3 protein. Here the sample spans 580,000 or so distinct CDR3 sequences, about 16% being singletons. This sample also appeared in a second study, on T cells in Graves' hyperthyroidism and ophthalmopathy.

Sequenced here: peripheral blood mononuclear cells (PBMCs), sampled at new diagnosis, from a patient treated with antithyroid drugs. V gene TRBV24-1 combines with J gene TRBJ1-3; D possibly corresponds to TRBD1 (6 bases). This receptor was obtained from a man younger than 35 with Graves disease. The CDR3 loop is CATSDDRYSGNTIYF. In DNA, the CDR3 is TGTGCCACCAGTGACGACAGGTACTCTGGAAACACCATATATTTT.